This record covers a single T cell receptor beta chain. Antigen specificity is unknown. Germline lookup yields CDR1 MGHRA and CDR2 YSYEKL. The CDR3 sequence is 15 residues long. V lost 4 bases and J lost 4; bases outside the gene matches: 9. This sample is part of a study of chemoradiotherapy in HPV16-positive cancers. The wider study: Candidate HPV-specific clones and shared TCR motifs came from a couple of HPV16-positive patients. Study-wide results and caveats: Candidate HPV-specific clones and E7-related TCR motifs grew in tumor during treatment. Only two HPV16-positive patients supplied the functional HPV-specificity definition. HPV-responsive T-cell expansion during chemoradiotherapy was linked to improved recurrence-free survival in HPV16-positive patients.

The protocol was immunoSEQ multiplex PCR, while the TCRdb copy is restricted to in-frame clones and leaves out a portion. This table holds nearly 35,000 clones, around 92% found once. The clonotype was recovered from a human donor with HPV-associated anogenital cancer. This chain uses TRBV4-1 with TRBJ1-2, with TRBD1 identical over 7 bases. The material was blood, obtained from a patient who underwent chemoradiotherapy. The CDR3 spells CASSPTGPLFYGYTF. DNA of the CDR3: TGCGCCAGCAGCCCGACAGGGCCATTATTCTATGGCTACACCTTC.